Each of the 14 T cell receptor beta chains below was sequenced from the same sample in a study of T cell repertoires in cytomegalovirus infection. The antigens for these receptors are not known. MiXCR, run by TCRdb on the reads, gives a single entry per CDR3 protein. The sample lists approximately 910,000 distinct CDR3 sequences, approximately 31% occurring once. Source: cultured CD8+ T cells from PBMCs, taken from culture after CMV antigen stimulation. These TCRs come from a human donor in good health (CMV status not recorded). Some clones in this sample may be carry-over from other donors' samples.

This clonotype was seen ten or more times. V and J are TRBV12-3 or TRBV12-4 and TRBJ2-5, with 10 bases that match TRBD2. Trimming cost V 6 bases and J 12 bases; bases outside gene matches: 10. The CDR3 has 13 amino acids. The CDR3 nucleotides are TGTGCCAGCAGCCTTAGCGGGGGGCCACTAAAGTACTTC. This translates into CASSLSGGPLKYF.

A remark on this clonotype: A much larger clone differs by one base, so this may be a read error. This chain joins TRBV5-6 and TRBJ2-1; D is ambiguous. V was clipped by 7 bases and J by 2 bases, with 16 bases between them. CDR3 length: 15 amino acids. Germline values: CDR1 SGHDT, CDR2 YYEEEE. The CDR3 region is CASGIEAVTYNEQFF. CDR3 nucleotides: TGTGCCAGCGGGATCGAGGCGGTGACCTACAATGAGCAGTTCTTC.

This clonotype was picked up many times. V and J are TRBV9 and TRBJ2-1; D possibly corresponds to TRBD2 (6 bases). This CDR3 comprises 15 residues. Deletions cut 3 bases from V and 0 bases from J, with 10 bases between. CDR1 is SGDLS, CDR2 YYNGEE, per germline. CDR3 sequence (DNA): TGTGCCAGCAGCGCTAGCGCGAGCTCCTACAATGAGCAGTTCTTC. Its protein product is CASSASASSYNEQFF.

This clonotype was picked up a small number of times. In nucleotides, the CDR3 is TGTGCCAGCAGCTCCCCCCGCGGGACTAGCGGGTACAATGAGCAGTTCTTC. It encodes CASSSPRGTSGYNEQFF. The chain uses TRBV7-9 and TRBJ2-1, with 12 bases matching TRBD2. The germline gives CDR1 SEHNR, CDR2 FQNEAQ (reference sequence). Unmatched junction bases numbered 8, after V lost 4 bases and J lost 4 bases. This CDR3 contains 17 residues.

This clonotype has a handful of counts. The chain has TRBV6-1 and TRBJ1-6, with D hard to call. The germline gives CDR1 MNHNS, CDR2 SASEGT. This CDR3 contains 17 residues. Trimming pared 0 bases from V and 0 bases from J, leaving 9 bases between. The CDR3 sequence is CASSEAWLSSYNSPLHF. CDR3 nucleotides: TGTGCCAGCAGTGAAGCCTGGTTGAGCTCCTATAATTCACCCCTCCACTTT.

In regard to this clonotype: Compared with germline, one end of the junction differs, possibly owing to a read error. The chain joins TRBV7-3 to TRBJ1-3; perhaps TRBD1 as D (5 bases). The CDR3 extends over 17 amino acids. From germline, CDR1 is SGHTA and CDR2 FQGTGA. The CDR3 reads CASSLNPQAPSGYTIYF. The DNA of the CDR3 is TGTGCCAGCAGCTTAAACCCACAGGCGCCCTCTGGATACACCATATATTTT.

The chain combines TRBV19 with TRBJ2-1; TRBD2 matches 7 bases. Germline assignment: CDR1 LNHDA and CDR2 SQIVND (reference sequence). J was trimmed by 8 bases and V by 5 bases; bases with no gene match: 9. The CDR3 length is 14 residues. CDR3 in DNA: TGTGCCAGTAGTCCGGGGCTAGCGGTTTATGAGCAGTTCTTC. Amino acid sequence: CASSPGLAVYEQFF. The full variable domain, rest sourced from reference TRBV19 and TRBJ2-1, is DGGITQSPKYLFRKEGQNVTLSCEQNLNHDAMYWYRQDPGQGLRLIYYSQIVNDFQKGDIAEGYSVSREKKESFPLTVTSAQKNPTAFYLCASSPGLAVYEQFFGPGTRLTVL.

The chain links TRBV7-8 to TRBJ2-1; 9 positions match TRBD2. After removal of 5 bases from V and 7 bases from J, the junction contained 12 bases not matched to a gene. Germline CDR1 is SGHVS and CDR2 is FQNEAQ. This CDR3 is 16 amino acids long. This CDR3 reads CASSPASGGLYNEQFF. The CDR3 nucleotides read TGTGCCAGCAGCCCCGCGAGCGGGGGGTTATATAATGAGCAGTTCTTC.

This clonotype has only a few counts. V usage is TRBV5-1 and J usage is TRBJ2-1; 11 bases match TRBD2. Germline values: CDR1 SGHRS, CDR2 YFSETQ. With 4 bases clipped from V and 3 bases from J, the junction kept 6 bases outside the gene matches. This CDR3 is 16 amino acids long. CDR3 bases: TGCGCCAGCAGCGCCTGGGGACTAGCGGACTACAATGAGCAGTTCTTC. Protein product: CASSAWGLADYNEQFF.

This clonotype was seen a handful of times. This chain joins TRBV28 and TRBJ2-3, with TRBD2 matching over 11 bases. Losses at the gene ends were 6 bases for V and 2 bases for J; bases not matched to a gene: 16. Per the germline V gene, CDR1 is MDHEN and CDR2 is SYDVKM. This CDR3 spans 19 amino acids. This CDR3 reads CASSPSIAGGPDSTDTQYF. Written as DNA, the CDR3 is TGTGCCAGCAGCCCAAGTATAGCGGGGGGGCCTGATTCCACAGATACGCAGTATTTT. Complete variable domain (other parts from reference TRBV28 and TRBJ2-3): DVKVTQSSRYLVKRTGEKVFLECVQDMDHENMFWYRQDPGLGLRLIYFSYDVKMKEKGDIPEGYSVSREKKERFSLILESASTNQTSMYLCASSPSIAGGPDSTDTQYFGPGTRLTVL.

The V and J genes are TRBV4-1 and TRBJ2-7; D is perhaps TRBD1 (5 bases). CDR3 length: 15 amino acids. CDR1 MGHRA and CDR2 YSYEKL come from the germline V gene. The V and J ends lost 0 bases and 3 bases respectively, with 12 bases between them. The CDR3 DNA reads as TGCGCCAGCAGCCAAGAGGCGGACACACTCTACGAGCAGTACGTC. It is translated as CASSQEADTLYEQYV.

CDR3 DNA: TGTGCCAGCATCCCTAAATCGGCAGGAAGAAGCACAGATACGCAGTATTTT. Its protein product is CASIPKSAGRSTDTQYF. The chain joins TRBV27 to TRBJ2-3; D unclear. V dropped 7 bases and J dropped 0 bases, with 20 bases sitting between them. Germline V gene data show CDR1 as MNHEY and CDR2 as SMNVEV (reference sequence). The CDR3 sequence is 17 residues long.

The V and J genes are TRBV10-3 and TRBJ2-1, with 7 bases identical to TRBD2. CDR3 length equals 17 residues. V lost 11 bases to trimming and J lost 2 bases; unmatched junction nucleotides: 18. From germline, CDR1 is ENHRY and CDR2 SYGVKD. CDR3 region: CAVDRRGSKTPYNEQFF. In nucleotides, the CDR3 is TGTGCCGTTGATAGGCGGGGGAGCAAAACACCCTACAATGAGCAGTTCTTC.

This chain links TRBV13 with TRBJ2-7; D may match TRBD1 or TRBD2 (5 bases each). The V end lost 5 bases, the J end lost 7 bases, and 18 bases lay between the germline ends. Looked up from germline, CDR1 is PRHDT and CDR2 is FYEKMQ (reference sequence). The CDR3 is 14 residues long. The CDR3 spells CASSQKWDPGEQYF. The CDR3 nucleotides are TGTGCCAGCAGCCAAAAATGGGACCCGGGGGAGCAGTACTTC.